This TCR beta chain was identified during a study of esophageal squamous cell carcinoma under preoperative chemotherapy. TCRdb redid the calling of the PCR reads with MiXCR, one entry per CDR3 protein. The profile shows more than 15,000 distinct CDR3 sequences, 48% of them singletons. Turning to this clonotype: Its antigen is as yet unknown.

CDR3 size: 15 residues. Germline lookup yields CDR1 SGHNT and CDR2 YENEEA. Findings and caveats of the study: Peripheral T cells showed a significant TCR diversity increase after chemotherapy, unlike tumor-infiltrating lymphocytes.

This sample's time point: before preoperative PTX-NDP chemotherapy. Preoperative chemotherapy with paclitaxel-nedaplatin was given to patients before surgery. The specimen was obtained from a patient given preoperative chemotherapy. The V gene is TRBV11-3, the J gene TRBJ2-1, with D uncertain. The end of the DNA aligns better with TRBJ2-7, so the J call may be wrong. The clonotype comes from a human donor with esophageal squamous cell carcinoma. The donor label of this sample is uncertain. CDR3 residues: CASSLDPTAGYEQYF. CDR3 coding DNA: TGTGCCAGCAGCTTAGACCCCACGGCAGGCTACGAGCAGTACTTC.